This T cell receptor beta chain is drawn from a study of blood T cells in healthy people across ages. V shed 5 bases, J shed 5 bases, and the junction held 13 bases outside the gene matches. CDR3 length: 19 amino acids. CDR1 and CDR2 from the germline V gene are SEHNR and FQNEAQ (reference sequence). On this clonotype itself: Its target is not known.

Alongside a J-beta primer mix, a sample-barcoded 5' primer served in a second PCR lasting about 7 to 12 cycles. TCRdb recomputed calls from the 5' RACE reads with MiXCR, one row per CDR3 protein. In the table there are about 570,000 distinct CDR3 sequences, roughly a quarter of which are singletons. Study conclusions and caveats: Comparison with aged donors showed that long-lived donors had more naive CD4+ cells and higher diversity.

The data were also submitted as part of a second study, on T cells of mothers and their children.

Specimen: blood. The chain couples TRBV7-9 to TRBJ2-2; TRBD2 aligns across 14 bases. The sequence was obtained from a boy aged 2-15 years in good health. CDR3 in DNA: TGTGCCAGCAGCGGTCCCAGGACTAGCGGGAGGCACAGGACCGGGGAGCTGTTTTTT. Its protein product is CASSGPRTSGRHRTGELFF.